The 18 T cell receptor beta chains listed next were all sequenced from one sample in a study of PD-1 blockade in classical Hodgkin lymphoma. Every single patient, without exception, relapsed after autologous stem cell transplantation, and brentuximab vedotin exposure varied. Assay used: immunoSEQ multiplex PCR; TCRdb lists only in-frame clones, some missing. The data contain about 43,000 clones, under 75% of them singletons. The input for sequencing was peripheral blood mononuclear cells (PBMCs), taken before the second cycle of nivolumab. The source of these receptors is a human donor with classical Hodgkin lymphoma.

The V and J genes are TRBV30 and TRBJ2-3; the D gene is possibly TRBD1 (5 bases). Germline-derived CDR1 and CDR2 are GTSNPN and SVGIG (reference sequence). Between the trimmed V and J ends, which lost 8 bases and 3 bases, there was a span of 18 bases. The CDR3 consists of 14 residues. DNA of the CDR3: TGTGCCACACGATGGGGCCGAGGAACAGATACGCAGTATTTT. This translates into CATRWGRGTDTQYF.

This clone was detected a few times. V usage is TRBV7-9 and J usage is TRBJ2-1; a possible D gene is TRBD2 (6 bases). CDR1 and CDR2 from the germline V gene are SEHNR and FQNEAQ (reference sequence). The CDR3 covers 13 residues. The ends were cut back, 9 bases at V and 10 bases at J, with 19 bases in the middle. This CDR3 is CASAGLPIWEQFF. The CDR3, as DNA: TGTGCCAGTGCGGGGCTGCCAATTTGGGAGCAGTTCTTC.

The chain is built from TRBV5-1 and TRBJ1-1, with a tentative D call TRBD1 (5 bases). V was cut by 3 bases and J by 4 bases, with 19 bases left in between. The germline V gene encodes CDR1 SGHRS and CDR2 YFSETQ. CDR3 length equals 16 residues. This chain's CDR3 is CASSSQGDRKGTEAFF. CDR3 sequence (DNA): TGCGCCAGCAGCTCTCAAGGCGACAGAAAAGGCACTGAAGCTTTCTTT.

This clone has more than one count but fewer than ten. In DNA form, the CDR3 reads TGCGCCAGCAGCCAAGGGCTGACAGGGGTAGTCACTGAAGCTTTCTTT. This encodes CASSQGLTGVVTEAFF. The chain links TRBV4-3 to TRBJ1-1; 8 bases are shared with TRBD1. The V segment lost 1 base and the J segment 4 bases; nucleotides outside the gene matches: 8. This CDR3 is 16 amino acids long. From germline, CDR1 is LGHNA and CDR2 YSLEER.

The chain recombines TRBV29-1 with TRBJ2-5; 10 nucleotides agree with TRBD1. The CDR3 has 14 residues. V trimming: 6 bases; J trimming: 3 bases; junction bases outside the gene matches: 7. Germline lookup yields CDR1 SQVTM and CDR2 ANQGSEA. For the CDR3, the DNA is TGCAGCGTCCGTCCCGGGACAGGGGAAGAGACCCAGTACTTC. Translated: CSVRPGTGEETQYF.

V is TRBV11-1 and J is TRBJ2-5; no reliable D call. This CDR3 region has 14 residues. The germline V gene encodes CDR1 SGHAT and CDR2 FQDESV (reference sequence). Trimming shortened V by 1 base and J by 2 bases, and 8 bases separated the two germline ends. CDR3: CASSLENRQETQYF. In nucleotides, the CDR3 is TGTGCCAGCAGCTTAGAAAACAGACAAGAGACCCAGTACTTC.

DNA of the CDR3: TGTGCCAGAAGCGTGGGACAGGGGGCGGGCACCGGGGAGCTGTTTTTT. Translated: CARSVGQGAGTGELFF. The chain carries TRBV5-3 and TRBJ2-2; 12 nucleotides agree with TRBD1. TRBV5-3 is treated as an ORF (open reading frame) with a function not yet certain. The junction had 5 bases not matched to a gene; V was cut back by 4 bases and J by 4 bases. This CDR3 contains 16 residues.

The genes are TRBV4-1 and TRBJ2-1; TRBD1 or TRBD2 may be the D gene (5 bases each). This CDR3 contains 16 residues. The germline V gene encodes CDR1 MGHRA and CDR2 YSYEKL. The V end lost 0 bases, the J end lost 4 bases, and 13 bases lay between the germline ends. The CDR3 region is CASSQEQPGGYNEQFF. Here the CDR3 DNA reads TGCGCCAGCAGCCAAGAGCAACCTGGGGGTTACAATGAGCAGTTCTTC.

The CDR3 region has the DNA TGTGCCAGCAGCGCCAGCGGGACCTTCACAGATACGCAGTATTTT. Translated, it gives CASSASGTFTDTQYF. The chain couples TRBV9 to TRBJ2-3; TRBD2 aligns across 7 bases. Germline CDR1 and CDR2: SGDLS and YYNGEE. The J segment lost 2 bases and the V segment lost 3 bases, leaving 6 bases of the junction unmatched. The CDR3 covers 15 residues.

A word on this clone: One end of the junction varies from germline; a read error may be responsible. The J gene is TRBJ2-1, the V gene TRBV27; 9 bases are a match to TRBD2. The CDR3 extends over 15 amino acids. Germline CDR1 is MNHEY and CDR2 is SMNVEV (reference sequence). The CDR3: CASSSLTAGGNEKFF. The CDR3 DNA is TGTGCCAGCAGTTCGTTAACAGCGGGGGGCAATGAGAAGTTCTTC.

The chain links TRBV4-3 to TRBJ1-6, with no clear D. The germline V and J ends were trimmed by 0 bases and 5 bases, with 8 bases remaining between them. Per germline, CDR1 LGHNA and CDR2 YSLEER. This CDR3 region has 15 residues. The CDR3 loop is CASSQDRGNNSPLHF. CDR3 DNA sequence: TGCGCCAGCAGCCAAGATCGGGGTAATAATTCACCCCTCCACTTT.

The CDR3 bases are TGTGCCAGCAGCTTAGACGGGGCAGAGCCCCAGCATTTT. Its protein is CASSLDGAEPQHF. This chain uses TRBV7-8 with TRBJ1-5, with TRBD1 as a possible D gene (5 bases). There are 13 residues in the CDR3. Per germline, CDR1 SGHVS and CDR2 FQNEAQ. Trimming removed 1 base at V and 8 bases at J, with 9 bases between.

In regard to this clone: This could be a read error, since a much larger clone is one nucleotide away. This same CDR3 is encoded by further DNA sequences in the sample. The CDR3 spells CASSLEQDHSGINTGELFF. For the CDR3, the DNA is TGTGCCAGCAGTTTGGAACAGGACCACTCCGGGATTAACACCGGGGAGCTGTTTTTT. The chain links TRBV27 to TRBJ2-2; D is perhaps TRBD1 or TRBD2 (5 bases each). Germline loops: CDR1 MNHEY, CDR2 SMNVEV (reference sequence). Trimming pared 3 bases from V and 2 bases from J, leaving 22 bases between. The CDR3 loop spans 19 amino acids.

The chain joins TRBV7-2 to TRBJ2-7; no clear D gene. V lost 1 base to trimming and J lost 3 bases, with 7 bases between them. The CDR3 extends over 13 amino acids. CDR1 SGHTA and CDR2 FQGNSA come from the germline V gene. The CDR3 DNA follows: TGTGCCAGCAGCTTAGTCAACGACTACGAGCAGTACTTC. Protein product: CASSLVNDYEQYF.

The chain recombines TRBV6-5 with TRBJ2-2; 9 bases match TRBD1. The CDR3 loop spans 13 amino acids. Germline V gene lookup returns CDR1 MNHEY and CDR2 SVGAGI. The CDR3 loop reads CAHRGLSTGELFF. For the CDR3, the DNA is TGTGCGCACAGGGGGCTGTCTACCGGGGAGCTGTTTTTT.

The gene calls are TRBV6-5 and TRBJ1-2; D not certain. With 0 bases removed from V and 0 bases from J, the gap between germline ends came to 5 bases. The CDR3 covers 14 residues. The germline CDR1 and CDR2 sequences are MNHEY and SVGAGI. The CDR3 nucleotides are TGTGCCAGCAGTTACTCCACGGCTAACTATGGCTACACCTTC. As protein: CASSYSTANYGYTF.

The chain has TRBV27 and TRBJ2-1; D perhaps matches TRBD2 (6 bases). There are 15 residues in the CDR3. Germline loops: CDR1 MNHEY, CDR2 SMNVEV (reference sequence). V was cut by 6 bases and J by 3 bases, with 15 bases left in between. The DNA for the CDR3 is TGTGCCAGCAGCCCTATCCTAGCGCACTACAATGAGCAGTTCTTC. This gives the protein CASSPILAHYNEQFF.

The gene calls are TRBV27 and TRBJ2-6; 8 bases are a match to TRBD1. V was pared by 4 bases and J by 4 bases, with 6 bases of the junction left unmatched. From germline, CDR1 is MNHEY and CDR2 SMNVEV (reference sequence). This CDR3 comprises 16 residues. The CDR3 loop is CASSSQGARGANVLTF. The CDR3 nucleotides read TGTGCCAGCAGTTCCCAGGGGGCCCGGGGGGCCAACGTCCTGACTTTC.